Listed here is a single TCR beta chain. Its antigen has not been determined. No base qualities exist here, and no much larger clone lies one base off it. The sample carries other DNA sequences with the same CDR3. From cysteine to phenylalanine, the CDR3 is 15 amino acids long. Only the CDR3 part of the read is kept: 45 bases, read in frame from the first base. CDR1 and CDR2 are read off the germline V gene as SGHDN and FVKESK. A distance of 16 bases separates the germline ends of V and J, which lose 3 bases and 8 bases respectively. This sample was taken from a study of shared clonotypes between healthy human individuals (dated by TCRdb to the early 2020s). Regarding the research as a whole: The cohort included three men and a couple of women between 18 and 49 years of age. For each donor, three plates each were used for CD4 naive and CD4 memory, two plates were used for CD8 naive, and one plate was used for CD8 memory. Blood TCR repertoires of roughly five healthy adults were deeply sequenced to estimate repertoire size and the extent of clonotype sharing between individuals. Libraries were prepared and TCR repertoires were sequenced by different laboratories using diverse techniques, in order to increase sequencing depth and limit assay-specific biases. Leukapheresis yielded between about 0.94 and 8.9 billion PBMCs per donor. General findings and caveats noted by the study authors: Compared with non-shared clonotypes, the clonotypes found in all four sorted-subset donors had higher generation probabilities. The small number of donors limited the genetic and exposure-history diversity represented. Even with the large sequencing depth, rarefaction of the sorted-subset datasets indicated that sequencing was incomplete. Based on pairwise subsampling, the degree of clonotype sharing among donors was expected to be affected by sequencing depth. Only blood was sampled, and tissue TCR repertoires likely differ from those in blood. Naive subsets generally had larger estimated clonotype richness than memory subsets. Across four donors, approximately 5% of naive CD4, approximately 3.6% of naive CD8, 2.3% of memory CD4, and about 0.44% of memory CD8 clonotypes were shared.

TCR CDR3 regions were amplified from genomic DNA by multiplex PCR using the deep immunoSEQ assay. Extracted genomic DNA from each cell subset was spread evenly across all wells of several immunoSEQ 96-well plates, with each plate serving as a replicate. For sorted subsets, each replicate PCR was loaded with around 200 ng genomic DNA, equivalent to about 30,000 T cell genomes. Purified libraries were quantified with a Qubit 3.0 fluorometer, sized on a Bioanalyzer 2100, and re-quantified with the KAPA Library Quantification kit. Each immunoSEQ 96-well plate was sequenced on its own single-read 150-cycle Illumina NextSeq 550 flow cell. In the paper's pipeline: Because the immunoSEQ output included only junctional sequences and no quality scores, the filtering could not be the same as the filtering used for full-length reads. Sequences were annotated with PyIR, a Python wrapper for IgBLAST v1.9, using IMGT germline references to assign V/J genes and CDR3. Any read was removed if the V/J assignment was weak (E-value above 1e-6), the CDR3 was missing, or the read contained stop codons, out-of-frame junctions, or ambiguous translated residues. V3J clonotypes were defined as sequences sharing the same inferred V gene, J gene, and CDR3 amino acid sequence. The percentage overlap between two repertoires was calculated by dividing the number of shared unique clonotypes by the size of the smaller repertoire. Three approaches were used to assess repertoire richness: RTK rarefaction, the Chao1 estimator, and Recon v2.1 estimates of unobserved clonotypes. OLGA was used to compute generation probabilities for all TCRbeta clonotypes that the gDNA method yielded from four donors. The immuneACCESS repertoire file appears here via TCRdb, limited to in-frame rearrangements. These files lack a portion of the clones; in checked studies, under half of the deficit traces to unresolved V genes, and the cause of the others is not known. V, J and clone size reflect that table, while D and trimming were determined from the DNA. The sample contains roughly 530,000 clones, 90% to 96% of them found a single time. The ten biggest clones cover 0.055% to 0.075% of the sample.

The donors were healthy, HIV-negative adults who had no recently reported acute infections or vaccinations. Every donor was a Caucasian adult living in Nashville, Tennessee, USA. CD4+ T cells were enriched by magnetic negative selection, after which naive cells were positively selected on CD45RA and the negative fraction was taken as the memory subset. Blood was obtained by leukapheresis, after which PBMCs were separated by Ficoll-Histopaque density gradient centrifugation and cryopreserved in liquid nitrogen vapor phase. Purity and quantity of every magnetically sorted T cell population were checked by analytical flow cytometry. From each sorted fraction, genomic DNA was isolated and quantified by UV absorbance on a Nanodrop 2000c.

This clonotype was obtained from a woman aged 25 to 39 in good health. Rearrangement joined TRBV14 to TRBJ1-4; there is no confident call for the D gene. Sequenced sample: naive CD4+ T cells sorted from blood. Explained via the paper, the cell subset or site label denotes: CD45RA+ positively selected. The CDR3 here reads CASSQGSVNWEKLFF. The nucleotide sequence is TGTGCCAGCAGCCAGGGATCGGTTAATTGGGAAAAACTGTTTTTT.